The sequence of this TCR beta chain was determined in a study of blood T cell repertoires in COVID-19. Study context: The origin of the acute and convalescent COVID-19 samples was the United States, Italy and Spain. T cells, B-cell-depleted T cells, or PBMCs supplied cDNA or gDNA.

Authors' methods: For nucleated cells, counts were estimated from reference gene primer amplification. The repertoire was sequenced with immunoSEQ multiplex PCR; TCRdb's copy has only in-frame clones and lacks some. That table furnishes V, J and clone size, whereas the DNA furnished D and trimming. Of roughly 80,000 clones in the sample, about 92% were seen once. Trimming pared 5 bases from V and 3 bases from J, leaving 14 bases between. This CDR3 contains 13 residues. Germline CDR1 and CDR2: GTSNPN and SVGIG (reference sequence). The J gene is TRBJ2-7, the V gene TRBV30; weak D call: TRBD2 (6 bases). Sequenced material: peripheral blood. This TCR was recovered from a woman older than 75 with active or convalescent COVID-19. The CDR3 sequence is CAWGRTDYYEQYF. The CDR3 nucleotides read TGTGCCTGGGGTCGGACGGACTACTACGAGCAGTACTTC.